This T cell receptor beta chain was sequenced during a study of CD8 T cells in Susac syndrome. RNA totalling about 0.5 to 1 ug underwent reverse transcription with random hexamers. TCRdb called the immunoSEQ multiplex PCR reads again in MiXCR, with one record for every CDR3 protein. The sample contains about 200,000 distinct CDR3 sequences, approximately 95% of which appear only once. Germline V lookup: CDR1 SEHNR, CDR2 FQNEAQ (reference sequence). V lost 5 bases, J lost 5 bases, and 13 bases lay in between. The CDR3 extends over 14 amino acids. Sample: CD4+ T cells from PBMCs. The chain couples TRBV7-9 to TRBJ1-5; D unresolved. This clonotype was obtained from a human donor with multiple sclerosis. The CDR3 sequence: CASSLSEGYQPQHF. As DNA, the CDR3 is TGTGCCAGCAGCCTATCAGAAGGGTATCAGCCCCAGCATTTT. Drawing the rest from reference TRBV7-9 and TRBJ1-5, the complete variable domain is DTGVSQNPRHKITKRGQNVTFRCDPISEHNRLYWYRQTLGQGPEFLTYFQNEAQLEKSRLLSDRFSAERPKGSFSTLEIQRTEQGDSAMYLCASSLSEGYQPQHFGDGTRLSIL.